This TCR beta chain was recovered during a study of shared clonotypes between healthy human individuals. Note on this clone: Its antigen is not known.

Study-wide results and limits: As a rule, naive subsets had a larger estimated richness than memory subsets.

For each subset, genomic DNA was distributed in equal portions over several immunoSEQ plates. Assay used: immunoSEQ multiplex PCR; TCRdb lists only in-frame clones, some missing. The sample carries around 980,000 clones, approximately 78% recorded once. In germline, CDR1 is MNHEY, CDR2 SVGAGI. The V and J ends lost 6 bases and 1 base respectively, with 9 bases between them. There are 13 residues in the CDR3. The sample taken for sequencing was memory CD4+ T cells from PBMCs. The subset here: CD45RA-negative fraction. The chain carries TRBV6-5 and TRBJ1-2; D gene uncertain. The origin of this receptor is a man aged 18 to 29 in good health. Some clones in this sample may be carry-over from other donors' samples. In DNA, the CDR3 is TGTGCCAGCAGCCTCCAGATTAACTATGGCTACACCTTC. Translated, it gives CASSLQINYGYTF.